This T cell receptor (beta chain) originates from a study of blood T cell repertoires in COVID-19. For the study at large: Both acute and convalescent COVID-19 samples were obtained from the United States, Italy and Spain.

This CDR3 is built from 15 residues. Germline V gene data show CDR1 as SNHLY and CDR2 as FYNNEI. V was clipped by 9 bases and J by 1 base, with 16 bases between them. Per the original methods: Nucleated cell counts were estimated from reference gene primer amplification. TCRdb's copy holds only in-frame clones and misses some; the assay was immunoSEQ multiplex PCR. From that table come the V and J calls and clone size; the DNA was used to work out D and trimming. The data contain fewer than 450,000 clones, around 89% of them singletons. Participants, roughly 18 to 89 years old, spanned around 26 US areas.

The sequenced sample was PBMCs or T cells enriched from blood (not recorded which). The chain couples TRBV2 to TRBJ2-1; D is possibly TRBD2 (5 bases). The sequence derives from a young woman who had recovered from COVID-19. The CDR3 DNA reads TGTGCCAGTTTCTTGGCCCGGGGATCCTACAATGAGCAGTTCTTC. Translating it yields CASFLARGSYNEQFF.